This TCR beta chain was recorded in a study of tumor and adjacent non-tumor tissue in lung cancer. Study at large: The cohort had about a dozen adenocarcinoma, a couple of squamous cell and 1 small cell patients. Aged roughly 31 to 80 years, patients included roughly ten men and about five women with stage I to III disease.

A modified ARM-PCR protocol with three rounds of nested PCR amplified TCRbeta. Each CDR3 protein is one row after TCRdb ran MiXCR on the multiplex PCR reads. The sample consists of 120,000 or so distinct CDR3 sequences, roughly 84% of them appearing once. With regard to this clonotype: Antigen specificity is unknown. The junction shows a germline mismatch at one end, possibly a read error.

General study results and limits: TCR diversity was significantly greater in tumor than normal lung tissue. In normal lung, the top 100 clones were significantly more dominant than in tumor.

CDR1 and CDR2 from the germline V gene are SGHNT and YYREEE (reference sequence). The length of the CDR3 is 13 residues. RNA was extracted from bulk tissue without any cell sorting. This TCR was recovered from a man in his sixties or seventies with non-small cell lung cancer. The chain combines TRBV5-4 with TRBJ2-5, with D possibly matching TRBD2 (6 bases). The sample consisted of lung tumor tissue. CDR3 bases: TGTGCCAGCAGCTTGGGGGGGGACGAGACCGAGTACTTC. Its protein product is CASSLGGDETEYF.